Listed below are T cell receptor beta chains from one sample, sequenced in a study of T cell changes during pregnancy in multiple sclerosis. Only in-frame clones appear in the TCRdb table, and some are missing; sequencing was by immunoSEQ multiplex PCR. This sample yields around 30,000 clones, of which 90% to 95% are seen a single time; around 0.43% belongs to the top ten. The sequenced sample was CD4+ T cells from peripheral blood mononuclear cells, obtained after pregnancy. Receptor source: a female donor with multiple sclerosis, enrolled in a pregnancy study. Each CDR3 is given with its conserved first and last residue. Each record gives: V gene, J gene, clone size, D gene, CDR3 DNA, CDR3 protein. A D gene is named only where the DNA matches it firmly. The size of a clone is reported for some rows only, either as once, few or many, or as a class for expanded clones.

v_call: TRBV13
j_call: TRBJ1-1
clone_size: -
d_call: -
cdr3_nt: TGTGCCAGCAGCTTGTCTGGGCTTAACACTGAAGCTTTCTTT
cdr3_aa: CASSLSGLNTEAFF

v_call: TRBV15
j_call: TRBJ1-3
clone_size: -
d_call: -
cdr3_nt: TGTGCCACCAGCAGAGATCCAGGGGCTGGAAACACCATATATTTT
cdr3_aa: CATSRDPGAGNTIYF

v_call: TRBV15
j_call: TRBJ2-7
clone_size: once
d_call: -
cdr3_nt: TGTGCCACCAGCAGAGATTACGGACACTCCTACGAGCAGTACTTC
cdr3_aa: CATSRDYGHSYEQYF

v_call: TRBV6-6
j_call: TRBJ1-1
clone_size: -
d_call: -
cdr3_nt: TGTGCCAGCCAACAGGGCGCGAGCACTGAAGCTTTCTTT
cdr3_aa: CASQQGASTEAFF

v_call: TRBV28
j_call: TRBJ2-4
clone_size: -
d_call: TRBD2
cdr3_nt: TGTGCCAGCAGTCTAGGACAGCGACTAGCGGGGAGAAAAAACATTCAGTACTTC
cdr3_aa: CASSLGQRLAGRKNIQYF

v_call: TRBV5-5
j_call: TRBJ1-2
clone_size: -
d_call: TRBD1
cdr3_nt: TGTGCCAGTCGACAGGGACAGGGGATGTATGGCTACACCTTC
cdr3_aa: CASRQGQGMYGYTF

v_call: TRBV18
j_call: TRBJ2-4
clone_size: -
d_call: -
cdr3_nt: TGTGCCAGCTCACCACGAAAGAAAGGGGGCTTATTTTCTAGCGTGGATAGCATTCAGTACTTC
cdr3_aa: CASSPRKKGGLFSSVDSIQYF

v_call: TRBV5-4
j_call: TRBJ2-5
clone_size: -
d_call: -
cdr3_nt: TGTGCCAGCAGCCTCCAAGAGACCCAGTACTTC
cdr3_aa: CASSLQETQYF

v_call: TRBV2
j_call: TRBJ1-5
clone_size: -
d_call: TRBD1
cdr3_nt: TGTGCCAGCAGGATCCAACAGGGGCGACAGCCCCAGCATTTT
cdr3_aa: CASRIQQGRQPQHF

v_call: TRBV7-8
j_call: TRBJ1-1
clone_size: -
d_call: -
cdr3_nt: TGTGCCAGCAGCTTAGCGATAGCCAACACTGAAGCTTTCTTT
cdr3_aa: CASSLAIANTEAFF

v_call: TRBV12-5
j_call: TRBJ1-1
clone_size: few
d_call: -
cdr3_nt: TGTGCTAGTGGTTTGAGGGGGGGCGCTACTGAAGCTTTCTTT
cdr3_aa: CASGLRGGATEAFF

v_call: TRBV7-8
j_call: TRBJ2-2
clone_size: -
d_call: -
cdr3_nt: TGTGCCAGCAGCCAGACAAGTACCGGGGAGCTGTTTTTT
cdr3_aa: CASSQTSTGELFF

v_call: TRBV5-1
j_call: TRBJ2-5
clone_size: -
d_call: -
cdr3_nt: TGCGCCAGCAGCTTAAGCGGCCAAGAGACCCAGTACTTC
cdr3_aa: CASSLSGQETQYF

v_call: TRBV9
j_call: TRBJ1-2
clone_size: -
d_call: -
cdr3_nt: TGTGCCAGCAGCGTAGCTTCTGGGGCGGACCGCATTACGGGCTACACCTTC
cdr3_aa: CASSVASGADRITGYTF

v_call: TRBV5-1
j_call: TRBJ2-4
clone_size: -
d_call: -
cdr3_nt: TGCGCCAGCAGCTTGGGGACAGCATTTTTAGCCAAAAACATTCAGTACTTC
cdr3_aa: CASSLGTAFLAKNIQYF

v_call: TRBV4-1
j_call: TRBJ2-7
clone_size: -
d_call: -
cdr3_nt: TGCGCCAGCAGCCGGACGGACACATCCAACTACGAGCAGTACTTC
cdr3_aa: CASSRTDTSNYEQYF

v_call: TRBV5-5
j_call: TRBJ2-1
clone_size: -
d_call: TRBD1
cdr3_nt: TGTGCCAGCAGCTTAGACAGGGGGGGTTACAATGAGCAGTTCTTC
cdr3_aa: CASSLDRGGYNEQFF

v_call: TRBV6-1
j_call: TRBJ1-2
clone_size: -
d_call: -
cdr3_nt: TGTGCCGCCCAAGACTGGGGCGGGGATAACTATGGCTACACCTTC
cdr3_aa: CAAQDWGGDNYGYTF

v_call: TRBV30
j_call: TRBJ1-1
clone_size: -
d_call: TRBD1
cdr3_nt: TGTGCCTCCCCGGGGACAGGGGTTGGGAACACTGAAGCTTTCTTT
cdr3_aa: CASPGTGVGNTEAFF

v_call: TRBV5-1
j_call: TRBJ2-1
clone_size: -
d_call: TRBD2
cdr3_nt: TGCGCCAGCAGCCCGGGACTAGCGGGAGTAGCAAATGAGCAGTTCTTC
cdr3_aa: CASSPGLAGVANEQFF

v_call: TRBV29-1
j_call: TRBJ2-2
clone_size: -
d_call: TRBD1
cdr3_nt: TGCAGCGTTCCGGGACAGGGGAACACCGGGGAGCTGTTTTTT
cdr3_aa: CSVPGQGNTGELFF

v_call: TRBV6-5
j_call: TRBJ2-7
clone_size: -
d_call: -
cdr3_nt: TGTGCCAGCAGTTACTCGGAGAAGTTTTCCTACGAGCAGTACTTC
cdr3_aa: CASSYSEKFSYEQYF

v_call: TRBV28
j_call: TRBJ1-2
clone_size: -
d_call: TRBD1
cdr3_nt: TGTGCCAGCAGTTTGGGGCAGGGGGCGGAAGGCTACACCTTC
cdr3_aa: CASSLGQGAEGYTF

v_call: TRBV9
j_call: TRBJ2-1
clone_size: -
d_call: -
cdr3_nt: TGTGCCAGCAGCCAAGGAGCCGGGGGTAGCTCCTACAATGAGCAGTTCTTC
cdr3_aa: CASSQGAGGSSYNEQFF

v_call: TRBV7-9
j_call: TRBJ2-3
clone_size: -
d_call: -
cdr3_nt: TGTGCCAGCAAAGGGGCTCACCCTAGCACAGATACGCAGTATTTT
cdr3_aa: CASKGAHPSTDTQYF

v_call: TRBV4-2
j_call: TRBJ2-1
clone_size: -
d_call: TRBD2
cdr3_nt: TGTGCCAGCAATGTCGGCGGGGGGGACAATGAGCAGTTCTTC
cdr3_aa: CASNVGGGDNEQFF

v_call: TRBV19
j_call: TRBJ1-1
clone_size: -
d_call: -
cdr3_nt: TGTGCCAGTAGTCATTCTACCGCAGGGAACACTGAAGCTTTCTTT
cdr3_aa: CASSHSTAGNTEAFF

v_call: TRBV4-3
j_call: TRBJ2-5
clone_size: -
d_call: TRBD1
cdr3_nt: TGCGCCAGCAGCCAAGGACAGGGAAATTACTATCAAGAGACCCAGTACTTC
cdr3_aa: CASSQGQGNYYQETQYF

v_call: TRBV6-6
j_call: TRBJ1-2
clone_size: few
d_call: -
cdr3_nt: TGTGCCAGCGGCAACAGGTCGATGGGCTATGGCTACACCTTC
cdr3_aa: CASGNRSMGYGYTF

v_call: TRBV19
j_call: TRBJ2-3
clone_size: -
d_call: TRBD1
cdr3_nt: TGTGCCAGTAGTGCGAGGACAGGGGGGCGTGGAGATACGCAGTATTTT
cdr3_aa: CASSARTGGRGDTQYF

v_call: TRBV5-6
j_call: TRBJ2-6
clone_size: once
d_call: -
cdr3_nt: TGTGCCAGCAGCCTCGACAGCTCTGGGGCCAACGTCCTGACTTTC
cdr3_aa: CASSLDSSGANVLTF

v_call: TRBV5-1
j_call: TRBJ2-2
clone_size: -
d_call: TRBD2
cdr3_nt: TGCGCCAGCAGCTATCTAGCGGGCGGCACCGGGGAGCTGTTTTTT
cdr3_aa: CASSYLAGGTGELFF

v_call: TRBV5-6
j_call: TRBJ1-1
clone_size: -
d_call: TRBD1
cdr3_nt: TGTGCCAGCAGCTTGTCCAGGGGGAAAGCTTTCTTT
cdr3_aa: CASSLSRGKAFF

v_call: TRBV28
j_call: TRBJ1-1
clone_size: -
d_call: -
cdr3_nt: TGTGCCAGCAGTTTACAAGGGAGGAACACTGAAGCTTTCTTT
cdr3_aa: CASSLQGRNTEAFF

v_call: TRBV7-9
j_call: TRBJ2-5
clone_size: -
d_call: TRBD2
cdr3_nt: TGTGCCAGCAGTCGTGGGACTAGCGGGGGGGCCGGTGAGACCCAGTACTTC
cdr3_aa: CASSRGTSGGAGETQYF

v_call: TRBV5-1
j_call: TRBJ2-3
clone_size: -
d_call: -
cdr3_nt: TGCGCCAGCAGCTTAGGCCAGGCCACAGATACGCAGTATTTT
cdr3_aa: CASSLGQATDTQYF

v_call: TRBV4-2
j_call: TRBJ1-3
clone_size: -
d_call: -
cdr3_nt: TGTGCCAGCAATACACAGGGCTTCTCTGGAAACACCATATATTTT
cdr3_aa: CASNTQGFSGNTIYF

v_call: TRBV10-1
j_call: TRBJ1-5
clone_size: -
d_call: -
cdr3_nt: TGCGCCAGCAGTGAGTCCCCCCCAACAGGTTCCGGTCAGCCCCAGCATTTT
cdr3_aa: CASSESPPTGSGQPQHF

v_call: TRBV7-8
j_call: TRBJ2-7
clone_size: -
d_call: -
cdr3_nt: TGTGCCAGCAGCTCCCCGGGGGCAGGGGGCTCCTACGAGCAGTACTTC
cdr3_aa: CASSSPGAGGSYEQYF

v_call: TRBV18
j_call: TRBJ2-5
clone_size: -
d_call: -
cdr3_nt: TGTGCCAGCTCACCAATCCCAGGACACTTCCAAGAGACCCAGTACTTC
cdr3_aa: CASSPIPGHFQETQYF

v_call: TRBV5-1
j_call: TRBJ2-2
clone_size: once
d_call: TRBD1
cdr3_nt: TGCGCCAGCAGCACCAATCCAGGGGGCGCGAAATTTGGGGAGCTGTTTTTT
cdr3_aa: CASSTNPGGAKFGELFF

v_call: TRBV7-6
j_call: TRBJ2-4
clone_size: -
d_call: -
cdr3_nt: TGTGCCAGCAGCTTATCCTGGACAGCAAAAAACATTCAGTACTTC
cdr3_aa: CASSLSWTAKNIQYF

v_call: TRBV5-8
j_call: TRBJ2-1
clone_size: -
d_call: -
cdr3_nt: TGTGCCAGCAGCTTGGAACAACTAGGGTTTCCCCATGAGCAGTTCTTC
cdr3_aa: CASSLEQLGFPHEQFF

v_call: TRBV5-6
j_call: TRBJ1-2
clone_size: -
d_call: TRBD1
cdr3_nt: TGTGCCAGCAGCTTGGTAGGGACAGGGGTCGGCTACACCTTC
cdr3_aa: CASSLVGTGVGYTF

v_call: TRBV11-2
j_call: TRBJ1-2
clone_size: -
d_call: TRBD1
cdr3_nt: TGTGCCAGCAGTGCCGGACAGGCTAGTACGGGCTACACCTTC
cdr3_aa: CASSAGQASTGYTF

v_call: TRBV11-3
j_call: TRBJ2-1
clone_size: -
d_call: -
cdr3_nt: TGTGCCAGCAGCTTACGGGAGAGGGAATTTGAGCAGTTCTTC
cdr3_aa: CASSLREREFEQFF

v_call: TRBV6-1
j_call: TRBJ1-5
clone_size: -
d_call: -
cdr3_nt: TGTGCCACCAGTGGACCCAGGGGAAGCAATCAGCCCCAGCATTTT
cdr3_aa: CATSGPRGSNQPQHF